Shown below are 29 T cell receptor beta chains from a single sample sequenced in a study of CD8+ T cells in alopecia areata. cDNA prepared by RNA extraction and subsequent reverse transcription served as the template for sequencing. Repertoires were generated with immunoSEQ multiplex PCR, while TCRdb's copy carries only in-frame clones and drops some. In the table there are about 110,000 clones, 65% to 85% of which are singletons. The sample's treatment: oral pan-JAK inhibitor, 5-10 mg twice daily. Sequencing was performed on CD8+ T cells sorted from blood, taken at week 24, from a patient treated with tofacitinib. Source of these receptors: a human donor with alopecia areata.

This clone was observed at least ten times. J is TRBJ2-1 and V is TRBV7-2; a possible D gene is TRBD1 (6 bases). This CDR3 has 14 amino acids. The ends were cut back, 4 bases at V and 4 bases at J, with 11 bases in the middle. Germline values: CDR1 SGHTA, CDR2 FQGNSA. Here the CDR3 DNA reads TGTGCCAGCAGCTACCGGGACAATTACAATGAGCAGTTCTTC. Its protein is CASSYRDNYNEQFF.

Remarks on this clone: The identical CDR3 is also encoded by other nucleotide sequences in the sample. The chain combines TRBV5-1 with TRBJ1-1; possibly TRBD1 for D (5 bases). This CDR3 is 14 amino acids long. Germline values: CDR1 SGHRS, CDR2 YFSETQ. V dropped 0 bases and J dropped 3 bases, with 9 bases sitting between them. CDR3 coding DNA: TGCGCCAGCAGCTTGGCCGGGGGGTACACTGAAGCTTTCTTT. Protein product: CASSLAGGYTEAFF.

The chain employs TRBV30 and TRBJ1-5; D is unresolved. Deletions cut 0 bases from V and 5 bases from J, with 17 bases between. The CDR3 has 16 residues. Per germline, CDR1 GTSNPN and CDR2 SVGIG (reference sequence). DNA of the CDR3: TGTGCCTGGAGTGTACCGGGCAGGCCCACCCATCAGCCCCAGCATTTT. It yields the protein CAWSVPGRPTHQPQHF.

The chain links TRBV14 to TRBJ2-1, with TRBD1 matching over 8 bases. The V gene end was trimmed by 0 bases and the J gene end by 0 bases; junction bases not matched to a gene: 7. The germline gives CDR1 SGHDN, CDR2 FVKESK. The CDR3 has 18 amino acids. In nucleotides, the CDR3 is TGTGCCAGCAGCCAAGATCTCTCAGGGGGCTACTCCTACAATGAGCAGTTCTTC. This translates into CASSQDLSGGYSYNEQFF.

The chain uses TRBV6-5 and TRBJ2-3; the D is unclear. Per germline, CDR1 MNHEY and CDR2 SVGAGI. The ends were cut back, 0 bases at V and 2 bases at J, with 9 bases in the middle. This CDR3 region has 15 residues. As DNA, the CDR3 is TGTGCCAGCAGTTACTCGGTGGGCCCCACAGATACGCAGTATTTT. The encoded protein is CASSYSVGPTDTQYF.

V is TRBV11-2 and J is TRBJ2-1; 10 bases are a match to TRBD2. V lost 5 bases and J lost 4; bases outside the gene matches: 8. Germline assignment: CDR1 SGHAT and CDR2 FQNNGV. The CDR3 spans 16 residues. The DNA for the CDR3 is TGTGCCAGCAGCCCGAGAAGCGGGGGGGCGTACAATGAGCAGTTCTTC. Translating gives CASSPRSGGAYNEQFF.

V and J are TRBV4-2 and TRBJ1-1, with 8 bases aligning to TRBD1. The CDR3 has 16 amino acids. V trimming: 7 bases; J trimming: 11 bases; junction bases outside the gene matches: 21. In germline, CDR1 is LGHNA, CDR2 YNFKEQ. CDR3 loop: CASIQDHPGGVWDAFF. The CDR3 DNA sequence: TGTGCCAGCATACAAGACCACCCAGGGGGCGTGTGGGATGCTTTCTTT.

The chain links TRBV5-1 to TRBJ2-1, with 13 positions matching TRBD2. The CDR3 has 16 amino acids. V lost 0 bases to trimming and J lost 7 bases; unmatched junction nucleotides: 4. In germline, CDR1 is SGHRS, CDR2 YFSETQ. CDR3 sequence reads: CASSLAAGLAGNEQFF. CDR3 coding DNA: TGCGCCAGCAGCTTGGCCGCGGGACTAGCGGGGAATGAGCAGTTCTTC.

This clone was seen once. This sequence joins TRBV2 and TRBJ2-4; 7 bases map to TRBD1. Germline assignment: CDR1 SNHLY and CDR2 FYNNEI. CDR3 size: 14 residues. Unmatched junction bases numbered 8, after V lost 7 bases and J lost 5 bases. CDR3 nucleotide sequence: TGTGCCAGCACCGCCAGGACAGGTGAAAACATTCAGTACTTC. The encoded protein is CASTARTGENIQYF.

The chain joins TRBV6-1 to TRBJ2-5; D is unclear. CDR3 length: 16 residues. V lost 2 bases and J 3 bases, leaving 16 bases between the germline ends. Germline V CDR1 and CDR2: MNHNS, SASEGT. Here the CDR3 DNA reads TGTGCCAGCAGTGAATCTGGACCAGCAGGAGAAGAGACCCAGTACTTC. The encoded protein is CASSESGPAGEETQYF.

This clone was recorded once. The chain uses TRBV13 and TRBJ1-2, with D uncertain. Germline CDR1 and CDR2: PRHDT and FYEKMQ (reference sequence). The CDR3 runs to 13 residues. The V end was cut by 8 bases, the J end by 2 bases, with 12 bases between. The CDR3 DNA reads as TGTGCCAGCCGGGGAGGGTCCAACTATGGCTACACCTTC. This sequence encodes CASRGGSNYGYTF.

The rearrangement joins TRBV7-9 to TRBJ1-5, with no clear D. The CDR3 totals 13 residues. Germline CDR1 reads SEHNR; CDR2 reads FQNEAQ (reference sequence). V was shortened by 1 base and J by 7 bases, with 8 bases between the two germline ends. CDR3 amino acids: CASSLEMGQPQHF. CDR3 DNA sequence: TGTGCCAGCAGCTTAGAGATGGGACAGCCCCAGCATTTT. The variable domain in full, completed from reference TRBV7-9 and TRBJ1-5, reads DTGVSQNPRHKITKRGQNVTFRCDPISEHNRLYWYRQTLGQGPEFLTYFQNEAQLEKSRLLSDRFSAERPKGSFSTLEIQRTEQGDSAMYLCASSLEMGQPQHFGDGTRLSIL.

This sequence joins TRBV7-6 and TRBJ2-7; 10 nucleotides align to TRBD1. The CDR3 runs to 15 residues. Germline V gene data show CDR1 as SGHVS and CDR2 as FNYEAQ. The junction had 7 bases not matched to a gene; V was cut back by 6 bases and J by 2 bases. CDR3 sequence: CASSHGTGEAYEQYF. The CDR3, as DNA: TGTGCCAGCAGTCACGGGACAGGGGAAGCCTACGAGCAGTACTTC.

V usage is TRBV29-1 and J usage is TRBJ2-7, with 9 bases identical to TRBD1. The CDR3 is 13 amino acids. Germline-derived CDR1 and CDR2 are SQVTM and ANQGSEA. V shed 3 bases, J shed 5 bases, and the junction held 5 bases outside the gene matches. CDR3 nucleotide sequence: TGCAGCGTTGAGGGGACAGGGCTCCACGAGCAGTACTTC. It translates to CSVEGTGLHEQYF.

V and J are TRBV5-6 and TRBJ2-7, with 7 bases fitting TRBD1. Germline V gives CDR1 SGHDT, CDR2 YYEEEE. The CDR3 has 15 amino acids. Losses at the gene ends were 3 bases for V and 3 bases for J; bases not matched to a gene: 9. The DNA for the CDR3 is TGTGCCAGCAGCTCCGGGACAGAGTTGTTCTACGAGCAGTACTTC. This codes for CASSSGTELFYEQYF.

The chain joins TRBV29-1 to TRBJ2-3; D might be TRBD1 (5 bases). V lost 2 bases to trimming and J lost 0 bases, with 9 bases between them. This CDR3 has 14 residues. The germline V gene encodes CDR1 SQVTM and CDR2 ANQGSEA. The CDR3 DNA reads TGCAGCGTTGAAAACAGGCCTAGCACAGATACGCAGTATTTT. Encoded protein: CSVENRPSTDTQYF.

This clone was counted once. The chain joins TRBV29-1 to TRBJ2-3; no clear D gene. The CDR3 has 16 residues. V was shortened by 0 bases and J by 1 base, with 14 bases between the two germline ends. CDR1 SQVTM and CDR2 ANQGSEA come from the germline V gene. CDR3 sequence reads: CSVEDGWRLGTDTQYF. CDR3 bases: TGCAGCGTTGAAGACGGCTGGCGGTTGGGCACAGATACGCAGTATTTT.

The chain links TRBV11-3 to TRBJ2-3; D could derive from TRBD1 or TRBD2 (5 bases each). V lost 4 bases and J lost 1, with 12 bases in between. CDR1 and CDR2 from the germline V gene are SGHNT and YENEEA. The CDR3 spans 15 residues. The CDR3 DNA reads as TGTGCCAGCAGCTCCCGGGACGGAGGCACAGATACGCAGTATTTT. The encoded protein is CASSSRDGGTDTQYF.

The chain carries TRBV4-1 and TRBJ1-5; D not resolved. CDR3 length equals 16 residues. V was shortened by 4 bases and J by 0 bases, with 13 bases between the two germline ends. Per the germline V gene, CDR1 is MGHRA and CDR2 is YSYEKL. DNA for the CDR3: TGCGCCAGCAGCCCCCGGGTCTATCTTAGCAATCAGCCCCAGCATTTT. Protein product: CASSPRVYLSNQPQHF.

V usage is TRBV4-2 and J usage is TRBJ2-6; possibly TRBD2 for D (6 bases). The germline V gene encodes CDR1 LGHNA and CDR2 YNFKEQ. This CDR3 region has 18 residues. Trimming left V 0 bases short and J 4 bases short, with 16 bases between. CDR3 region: CASSQEEGGLAGANVLTF. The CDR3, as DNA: TGTGCCAGCAGCCAAGAGGAGGGCGGACTGGCAGGGGCCAACGTCCTGACTTTC.

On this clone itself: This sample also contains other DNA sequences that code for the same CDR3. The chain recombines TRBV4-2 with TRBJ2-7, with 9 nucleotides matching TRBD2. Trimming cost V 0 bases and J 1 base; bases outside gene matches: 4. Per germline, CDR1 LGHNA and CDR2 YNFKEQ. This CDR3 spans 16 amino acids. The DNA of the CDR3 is TGTGCCAGCAGCCAAGAGGCTAGCGGGGCTTCCTACGAGCAGTACTTC. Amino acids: CASSQEASGASYEQYF.

CDR3: CASSLSGGPPKNIQYF. CDR3 DNA: TGTGCCAGCAGCTTAAGCGGGGGGCCTCCCAAAAACATTCAGTACTTC. The chain employs TRBV13 and TRBJ2-4, with 9 bases that match TRBD2. The CDR3 loop spans 16 amino acids. Trimming removed 2 bases from V and 2 bases from J; junction bases left unmatched: 4. Germline V gene data show CDR1 as PRHDT and CDR2 as FYEKMQ (reference sequence). Complete variable domain (other parts from reference TRBV13 and TRBJ2-4): AAGVIQSPRHLIKEKRETATLKCYPIPRHDTVYWYQQGPGQDPQFLISFYEKMQSDKGSIPDRFSAQQFSDYHSELNMSSLELGDSALYFCASSLSGGPPKNIQYFGAGTRLSVL.

This chain's CDR3 is CSVRTSGGLNEQFF. CDR3 in DNA: TGCAGCGTACGGACTAGCGGGGGCTTAAATGAGCAGTTCTTC. The chain combines TRBV29-1 with TRBJ2-1, with 13 positions matching TRBD2. V gave up 6 bases and J gave up 7 bases; unmatched junction bases: 6. Germline CDR1 SQVTM, CDR2 ANQGSEA. The CDR3 loop spans 14 amino acids.

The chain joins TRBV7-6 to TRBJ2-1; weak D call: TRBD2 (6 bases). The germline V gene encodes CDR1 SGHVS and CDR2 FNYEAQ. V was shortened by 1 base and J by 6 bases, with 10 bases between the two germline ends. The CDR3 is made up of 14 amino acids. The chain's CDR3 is CASSLDGLLNEQFF. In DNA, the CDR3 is TGTGCCAGCAGCTTAGACGGACTACTCAATGAGCAGTTCTTC.

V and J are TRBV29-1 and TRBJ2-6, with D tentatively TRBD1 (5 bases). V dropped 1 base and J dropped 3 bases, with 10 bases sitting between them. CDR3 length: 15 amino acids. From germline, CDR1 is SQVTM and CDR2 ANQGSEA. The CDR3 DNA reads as TGCAGCGTTGAAGTCAGGGTCGGTGGGGCCAACGTCCTGACTTTC. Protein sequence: CSVEVRVGGANVLTF.

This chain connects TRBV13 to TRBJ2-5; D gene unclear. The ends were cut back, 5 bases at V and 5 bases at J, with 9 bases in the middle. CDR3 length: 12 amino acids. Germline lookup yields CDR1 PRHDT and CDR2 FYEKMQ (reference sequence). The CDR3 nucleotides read TGTGCCAGCAGCCTGACATTGGAGACCCAGTACTTC. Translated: CASSLTLETQYF.

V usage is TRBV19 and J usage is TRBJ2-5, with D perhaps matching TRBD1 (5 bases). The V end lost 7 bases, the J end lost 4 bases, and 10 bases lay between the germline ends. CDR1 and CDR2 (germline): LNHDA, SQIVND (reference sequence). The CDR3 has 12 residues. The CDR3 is CASTSRGETQYF. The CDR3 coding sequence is TGTGCCAGTACGAGTAGGGGAGAGACCCAGTACTTC. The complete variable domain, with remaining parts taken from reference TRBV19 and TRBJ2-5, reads DGGITQSPKYLFRKEGQNVTLSCEQNLNHDAMYWYRQDPGQGLRLIYYSQIVNDFQKGDIAEGYSVSREKKESFPLTVTSAQKNPTAFYLCASTSRGETQYFGPGTRLLVL.

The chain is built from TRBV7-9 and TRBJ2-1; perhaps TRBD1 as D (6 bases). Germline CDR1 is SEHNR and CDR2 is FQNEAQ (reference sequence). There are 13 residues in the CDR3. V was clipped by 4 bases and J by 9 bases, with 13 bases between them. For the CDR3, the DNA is TGTGCCAGCAGCTCCCCAGGGGCTATTGAGCAGTTCTTC. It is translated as CASSSPGAIEQFF.

CDR3 sequence (DNA): TGTGCCAGCCGCTATTCCGGGACAGGGGCTTCACCCCTCCACTTT. Translated: CASRYSGTGASPLHF. This chain links TRBV2 with TRBJ1-6; the match to TRBD1 covers 10 bases. The CDR3 extends over 15 amino acids. The V gene end was trimmed by 8 bases and the J gene end by 9 bases; junction bases not matched to a gene: 10. Germline-derived CDR1 and CDR2 are SNHLY and FYNNEI.